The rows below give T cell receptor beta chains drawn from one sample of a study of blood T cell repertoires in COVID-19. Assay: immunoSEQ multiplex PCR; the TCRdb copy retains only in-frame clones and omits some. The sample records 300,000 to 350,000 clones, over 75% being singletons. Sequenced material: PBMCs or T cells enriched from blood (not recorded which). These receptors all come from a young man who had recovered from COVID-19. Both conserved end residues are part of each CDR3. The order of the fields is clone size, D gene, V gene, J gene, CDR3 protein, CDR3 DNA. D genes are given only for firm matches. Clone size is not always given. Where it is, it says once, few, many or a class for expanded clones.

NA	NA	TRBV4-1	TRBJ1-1	CASSQPAGGLMAEAFF	TGCGCCAGCAGCCAGCCTGCGGGGGGGTTGATGGCTGAAGCTTTCTTT
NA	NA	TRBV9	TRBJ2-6	CASSARQGRDPGANVLTF	TGTGCCAGCAGCGCCCGACAGGGGAGGGATCCTGGGGCCAACGTCCTGACTTTC
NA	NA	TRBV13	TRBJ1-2	CASSLVTGGASYGYTF	TGTGCCAGCAGCTTAGTAACGGGTGGAGCTAGTTATGGCTACACCTTC
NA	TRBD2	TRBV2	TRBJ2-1	CASRTSGGSYNEQFF	TGTGCCAGCAGGACTAGCGGGGGGTCCTACAATGAGCAGTTCTTC
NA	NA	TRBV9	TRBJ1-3	CASSALSLSSGNTIYF	TGTGCCAGCAGCGCCCTGTCACTGAGCTCTGGAAACACCATATATTTT
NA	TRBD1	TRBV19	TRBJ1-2	CASSATQGYGYTF	TGTGCCAGTAGTGCCACACAGGGGTATGGCTACACCTTC
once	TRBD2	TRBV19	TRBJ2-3	CASSLRLAGGTDTQYF	TGTGCCAGTAGTTTACGACTAGCGGGGGGTACAGATACGCAGTATTTT
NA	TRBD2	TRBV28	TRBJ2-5	CASSPSGTSGGAVRGTQYF	TGTGCCAGCAGCCCATCCGGGACTAGCGGGGGGGCGGTTAGGGGGACCCAGTACTTC
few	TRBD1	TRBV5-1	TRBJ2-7	CASSREDRGAHRYEQYF	TGCGCCAGCAGCCGAGAGGACAGGGGGGCTCATCGCTACGAGCAGTACTTC
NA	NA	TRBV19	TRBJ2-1	CASSHQGPEQFF	TGTGCCAGTAGTCACCAGGGCCCTGAGCAGTTCTTC
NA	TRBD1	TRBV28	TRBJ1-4	CASSLPRTGGNEKLFF	TGTGCCAGCAGTTTACCGCGAACAGGGGGGAACGAAAAACTGTTTTTT
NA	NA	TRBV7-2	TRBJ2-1	CASSLLRVNEQFF	TGTGCCAGCAGCTTACTCAGGGTCAATGAGCAGTTCTTC
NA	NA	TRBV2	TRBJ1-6	CASREGPNSPLHF	TGTGCCAGCCGGGAGGGGCCTAATTCACCCCTCCACTTT
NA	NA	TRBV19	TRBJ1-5	CASSIQEGQPQHF	TGTGCCAGTAGTATCCAGGAAGGTCAGCCCCAGCATTTT
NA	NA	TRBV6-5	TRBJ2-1	CASSYSEVQSGQFF	TGTGCCAGCAGTTACTCGGAGGTCCAATCGGGGCAGTTCTTC
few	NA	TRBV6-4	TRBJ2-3	CASSDHRGASTDTQYF	TGTGCCAGCAGTGACCATAGGGGTGCTAGCACAGATACGCAGTATTTT
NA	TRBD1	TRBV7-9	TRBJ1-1	CASSQSRDRGEKAFF	TGTGCCAGCAGCCAATCCCGGGACAGGGGGGAAAAAGCTTTCTTT
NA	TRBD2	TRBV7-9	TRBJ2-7	CASSELRGGQYF	TGTGCCAGCAGCGAACTGCGGGGGGGGCAGTACTTC
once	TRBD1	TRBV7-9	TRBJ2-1	CASTDRDGTNEQFF	TGTGCCAGCACCGACAGGGATGGTACTAATGAGCAGTTCTTC
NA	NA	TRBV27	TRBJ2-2	CASSFGPTGELFF	TGTGCCAGCAGTTTCGGTCCCACCGGGGAGCTGTTTTTT
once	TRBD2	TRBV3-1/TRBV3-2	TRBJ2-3	CASSETSGGLTDTQYF	TGTGCCAGCAGCGAGACTAGCGGGGGTTTAACAGATACGCAGTATTTT
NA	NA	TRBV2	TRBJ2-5	CASSERLSQETQYF	TGTGCCAGCAGTGAAAGACTATCGCAAGAGACCCAGTACTTC
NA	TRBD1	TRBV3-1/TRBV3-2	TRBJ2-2	CASSLRRQGGNTGELFF	TGTGCCAGCAGCCTCCGTCGACAGGGGGGGAACACCGGGGAGCTGTTTTTT
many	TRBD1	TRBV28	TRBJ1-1	CASSALTGVSEAFF	TGTGCCAGCAGTGCCTTGACAGGGGTCTCTGAAGCTTTCTTT
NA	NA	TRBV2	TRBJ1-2	CASSNRQTYGYTF	TGTGCCAGCAGCAATAGACAGACTTATGGCTACACCTTC
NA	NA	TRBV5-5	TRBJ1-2	CASSLVLQGTNYGYTF	TGTGCCAGCAGCTTGGTTCTTCAGGGTACTAACTATGGCTACACCTTC
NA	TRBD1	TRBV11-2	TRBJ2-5	CASSRRTGDQETQYF	TGTGCCAGCAGTCGTAGGACAGGCGACCAAGAGACCCAGTACTTC
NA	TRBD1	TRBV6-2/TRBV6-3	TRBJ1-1	CASSYRDRGPDTEAFF	TGTGCCAGCAGTTACCGGGACAGGGGGCCCGACACTGAAGCTTTCTTT
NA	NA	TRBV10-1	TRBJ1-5	CASSRDSNQPQHF	TGCGCCAGCAGCCGGGATAGCAATCAGCCCCAGCATTTT
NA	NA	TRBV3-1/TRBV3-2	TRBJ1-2	CASSQVGSDYGYTF	TGTGCCAGCAGCCAAGTGGGGAGTGACTATGGCTACACCTTC
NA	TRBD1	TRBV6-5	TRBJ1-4	CASSRTGDGEKLFF	TGTGCCAGCAGCAGGACAGGGGACGGTGAAAAACTGTTTTTT
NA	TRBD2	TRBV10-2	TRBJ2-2	CASSELAGVTGELFF	TGCGCCAGCAGTGAACTAGCGGGGGTCACCGGGGAGCTGTTTTTT
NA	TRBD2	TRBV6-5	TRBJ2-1	CASSFGLAGDNEQFF	TGTGCCAGCAGCTTTGGACTAGCGGGGGACAATGAGCAGTTCTTC
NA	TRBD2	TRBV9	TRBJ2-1	CASSVTSGAYNEQFF	TGTGCCAGCAGCGTGACTAGCGGGGCGTACAATGAGCAGTTCTTC
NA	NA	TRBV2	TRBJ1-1	CASTRGPLNTEAFF	TGTGCCAGCACCAGGGGACCATTGAACACTGAAGCTTTCTTT
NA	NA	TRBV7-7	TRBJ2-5	CASSPSGGTTQETQYF	TGTGCCAGCAGCCCGAGCGGTGGGACAACTCAAGAGACCCAGTACTTC
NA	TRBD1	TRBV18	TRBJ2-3	CASSLTGGVGADTQYF	TGTGCCAGCTCATTAACAGGGGGCGTAGGAGCAGATACGCAGTATTTT